The 26 T cell receptor beta chains presented below share a single source sample, sequenced in a study of T cells after yellow fever vaccination (dated by TCRdb to the late 2010s). This specimen's treatment or condition label, per the study, means: live attenuated yellow fever vaccine strain. The library was made by 5' RACE. Sequencing instrument: Illumina NovaSeq 6000. The public reads were run again by TCRdb, first through fastp at Q25 and then through MiXCR, and only productive beta chains were kept. Under each unique CDR3 protein, matching rows form one entry showing the most common genes and DNA. The sample contains under 400,000 distinct CDR3 sequences, around 13% of them found a single time. The ten largest clonotypes hold 3.2% of the sample. This specimen consisted of CD4+ T cells sorted from PBMCs, obtained 15 days after the yellow fever booster vaccination. Every receptor here comes from a man in his late teens or twenties who received the YFV17D yellow fever vaccine.

The table lists this clonotype with a few counts. The chain combines TRBV10-3 with TRBJ1-3, with TRBD1 identical over 7 bases. This CDR3 contains 13 residues. V shed 7 bases and J 4 bases; nucleotides not matched to a gene: 4. CDR1 ENHRY and CDR2 SYGVKD come from the germline V gene. CDR3 in amino acids: CAIMEQGGNTIYF. For the CDR3, the DNA is TGTGCCATCATGGAACAGGGGGGAAACACCATATATTTT.

This clonotype was counted many times. The chain recombines TRBV7-2 with TRBJ2-1; D tentatively fits TRBD1 or TRBD2 (6 bases each). Germline assignment: CDR1 SGHTA and CDR2 FQGNSA. The CDR3 length is 14 residues. The ends were cut back, 8 bases at V and 9 bases at J, with 20 bases in the middle. The CDR3 DNA reads as TGTGCCAGCGCGGAGAGGGGGGTTTTCGGTGAGCAGTTCTTC. This translates into CASAERGVFGEQFF. The whole variable domain, filled in from reference TRBV7-2 and TRBJ2-1, reads GAGVSQSPSNKVTEKGKDVELRCDPISGHTALYWYRQSLGQGLEFLIYFQGNSAPDKSGLPSDRFSAERTGGSVSTLTIQRTQQEDSAVYLCASAERGVFGEQFFGPGTRLTVL.

This clonotype has only a few counts. The chain has TRBV6-5 and TRBJ1-1; D is perhaps TRBD1 (6 bases). The length of the CDR3 is 15 residues. Germline CDR1 MNHEY, CDR2 SVGAGI. V lost 5 bases and J lost 0, with 13 bases in between. CDR3 sequence: CASSTLDSLNTEAFF. The DNA for the CDR3 is TGTGCCAGCAGTACCCTGGACAGCTTGAACACTGAAGCTTTCTTT.

The rearrangement links TRBV5-1 to TRBJ2-7; 10 bases agree with TRBD1. This CDR3 has 16 residues. With V trimmed by 4 bases and J by 1 base, 8 bases remained unmatched. From germline, CDR1 is SGHRS and CDR2 YFSETQ. The CDR3 protein is CASSLTGQGNSYEQYF. CDR3 in DNA: TGCGCCAGCAGCCTGACGGGACAGGGGAATTCCTACGAGCAGTACTTC.

This clonotype appeared a few times. The CDR3 DNA reads TGCGCCAGCAGCCAAGAGGAGGGTGTTGCGGCTTTCTTT. It yields the protein CASSQEEGVAAFF. The V and J genes are TRBV4-1 and TRBJ1-1, with D unclear. The CDR3 totals 13 residues. Germline V CDR1 and CDR2: MGHRA, YSYEKL. V lost 0 bases, J lost 11 bases, and 13 bases lay in between.

The chain couples TRBV7-2 to TRBJ1-1; D call uncertain. The CDR3 length is 15 residues. The germline V and J ends were trimmed by 7 bases and 1 base, with 16 bases remaining between them. CDR1 is SGHTA and CDR2 is FQGNSA in the germline V gene. CDR3 amino acids: CASTPGPDGNTEAFF. The CDR3 DNA sequence: TGTGCCAGCACCCCGGGCCCGGACGGGAACACTGAAGCTTTCTTT. Looking up the rest from reference TRBV7-2 and TRBJ1-1 gives the full variable domain: GAGVSQSPSNKVTEKGKDVELRCDPISGHTALYWYRQSLGQGLEFLIYFQGNSAPDKSGLPSDRFSAERTGGSVSTLTIQRTQQEDSAVYLCASTPGPDGNTEAFFGQGTRLTVV.

The chain has TRBV5-1 and TRBJ2-1; D remains unclear. V was shortened by 0 bases and J by 6 bases, with 13 bases between the two germline ends. Germline assignment: CDR1 SGHRS and CDR2 YFSETQ. There are 15 residues in the CDR3. CDR3 protein: CASSLEPRLPNEQFF. Written as DNA, the CDR3 is TGCGCCAGCAGCTTGGAACCACGCCTGCCCAATGAGCAGTTCTTC.

The sample holds many counts of this clonotype. The rearrangement joins TRBV12-3 or TRBV12-4 to TRBJ2-7; the D call may be TRBD1 or TRBD2 (5 bases each). This CDR3 contains 14 residues. V lost 3 bases and J 3 bases, leaving 12 bases between the germline ends. The CDR3 loop reads CASSLGQLGYEQYF. The CDR3 nucleotides read TGTGCCAGCAGTTTGGGGCAACTAGGCTACGAGCAGTACTTC.

This clonotype was observed a few times. V gene TRBV2 combines with J gene TRBJ2-3; weak D call: TRBD1 (6 bases). CDR1 and CDR2 from the germline V gene are SNHLY and FYNNEI. The CDR3 contains 12 residues. V was cut by 3 bases and J by 7 bases, with 8 bases left in between. The CDR3, as DNA: TGTGCCAGCAGTGATCAGGGGAATACGCAGTATTTT. Protein product: CASSDQGNTQYF.

This rearrangement joins TRBV7-9 to TRBJ2-3; D is undetermined. Trimming shortened V by 9 bases and J by 1 base, and 14 bases separated the two germline ends. This CDR3 is built from 14 residues. The germline V gene has CDR1 SEHNR and CDR2 FQNEAQ (reference sequence). The CDR3 DNA reads as TGTGCCAGTAGGCTCAGCTCCGGCACAGATACGCAGTATTTT. Its translation: CASRLSSGTDTQYF.

This clonotype was observed a few times. The V and J genes are TRBV7-2 and TRBJ2-2; 7 nucleotides match TRBD1. The germline gives CDR1 SGHTA, CDR2 FQGNSA. The CDR3 has 15 amino acids. V gave up 3 bases and J gave up 5 bases; unmatched junction bases: 6. CDR3 sequence: CASSFLQGITGELFF. The DNA for the CDR3 is TGTGCCAGCAGCTTCCTACAGGGGATAACCGGGGAGCTGTTTTTT.

This clonotype was found a few times. One end of the junction fails to match germline, which may point to a read error. The chain recombines TRBV7-7 with TRBJ2-5, with D perhaps matching TRBD1 (5 bases). CDR3 length equals 15 residues. Germline lookup yields CDR1 SSHAT and CDR2 FNYEAQ (reference sequence). The CDR3 spells CASSLYFTQGETQYF. As DNA, the CDR3 is TGTGCTAGCAGCTTATATTTCACCCAGGGAGAGACCCAGTACTTC.

The chain carries TRBV5-1 and TRBJ1-1; no firm D call. CDR1 is SGHRS, CDR2 YFSETQ, per germline. The CDR3 totals 14 residues. Trimming took 0 bases from V and 1 from J, leaving 7 bases between them. The CDR3 DNA sequence: TGCGCCAGCAGCTTGGATCTCGAGAACACTGAAGCTTTCTTT. It encodes CASSLDLENTEAFF.

The CDR3 here is CAGQLYGYTF. The CDR3, as DNA: TGTGCCGGCCAACTCTATGGCTACACCTTC. The V and J genes are TRBV6-1 and TRBJ1-2; D is ambiguous. This CDR3 is built from 10 residues. Looked up from germline, CDR1 is MNHNS and CDR2 is SASEGT. V gave up 11 bases and J gave up 4 bases, with 8 bases separating them.

This sequence joins TRBV30 and TRBJ1-4; possible D gene TRBD1, 5 bases. The CDR3 runs to 13 residues. Trimming pared 6 bases from V and 4 bases from J, leaving 12 bases between. CDR1 is GTSNPN, CDR2 SVGIG, per germline (reference sequence). The CDR3 sequence is CACYGRGNEKLFF. The DNA for the CDR3 is TGTGCCTGCTACGGAAGGGGTAATGAAAAACTGTTTTTT.

V gene TRBV6-6 combines with J gene TRBJ1-1, with 7 positions matching TRBD1. CDR1 MNHNY and CDR2 SVGAGI come from the germline V gene (reference sequence). This CDR3 comprises 14 residues. Trimming took 5 bases from V and 5 from J; bases not matched to a gene: 8. The CDR3 spells CASSRQGPGTEAFF. CDR3 in DNA: TGTGCCAGCAGTCGACAGGGACCGGGGACTGAAGCTTTCTTT.

This chain joins TRBV7-6 and TRBJ2-5, with TRBD1 matching over 11 bases. This CDR3 is built from 18 residues. Per germline, CDR1 SGHVS and CDR2 FNYEAQ. V dropped 3 bases and J dropped 6; count of bases not matched to a gene: 15. The CDR3 region has the DNA TGTGCCAGCAGCTTTGGACCCCGTAGGGACAGGGGGAGGAAGACCCAGTACTTC. The encoded protein is CASSFGPRRDRGRKTQYF.

This chain joins TRBV29-1 and TRBJ2-5; 7 nucleotides line up with TRBD1. CDR1 is SQVTM and CDR2 is ANQGSEA in the germline V gene. The CDR3 sequence is 13 residues long. Germline trimming cut 3 bases from V and 5 bases from J; bases unmatched to any gene: 6. The CDR3 is CSVEVGGLETQYF. The CDR3 coding sequence is TGCAGCGTTGAGGTAGGGGGCCTGGAGACCCAGTACTTC. Supplemented by reference TRBV29-1 and TRBJ2-5, the full variable domain reads SAVISQKPSRDICQRGTSLTIQCQVDSQVTMMFWYRQQPGQSLTLIATANQGSEATYESGFVIDKFPISRPNLTFSTLTVSNMSPEDSSIYLCSVEVGGLETQYFGPGTRLLVL.

The chain links TRBV9 to TRBJ2-4; TRBD2 matches 7 bases. The CDR3 has 13 amino acids. Germline-derived CDR1 and CDR2 are SGDLS and YYNGEE. Trimming at V came to 4 bases and at J to 4 bases, leaving 2 bases not matched to a gene. The DNA for the CDR3 is TGTGCCAGCAGCCCGGGGGGTAAAAACATTCAGTACTTC. Its protein product is CASSPGGKNIQYF.

This clonotype was found a few times. The gene calls are TRBV5-1 and TRBJ1-2; tentatively, D is TRBD1 (6 bases). V shed 4 bases and J shed 3 bases, with 13 bases lying between them. The CDR3 loop spans 14 amino acids. Germline V gene lookup returns CDR1 SGHRS and CDR2 YFSETQ. The CDR3 bases are TGCGCCAGCAGCCTACTGACAGGAGACTATGGCTACACCTTC. Amino acid sequence: CASSLLTGDYGYTF.

This clonotype was seen only a few times. The chain is built from TRBV28 and TRBJ1-2; D unresolved. Germline CDR1 reads MDHEN; CDR2 reads SYDVKM. This CDR3 spans 12 amino acids. V gave up 5 bases and J gave up 4 bases, with 8 bases separating them. In DNA form, the CDR3 reads TGTGCCAGCAGTGGGTCGGGCTATGGCTACACCTTC. Amino acid sequence: CASSGSGYGYTF.

This chain uses TRBV7-9 with TRBJ1-2, with D perhaps TRBD1 (6 bases). Germline V gives CDR1 SEHNR, CDR2 FQNEAQ (reference sequence). The CDR3 is made up of 14 amino acids. The V gene lost 6 bases and the J gene lost 4 bases, with 15 bases spanning the gap. The CDR3, as DNA: TGTGCCAGCAGTCCAGGGGAGAGGGTCTATGGCTACACCTTC. Translated, it gives CASSPGERVYGYTF.

V and J are TRBV5-1 and TRBJ1-2; D might be TRBD1 (6 bases). V gave up 0 bases and J gave up 6 bases, with 12 bases separating them. The CDR3 has 14 amino acids. CDR1 SGHRS and CDR2 YFSETQ come from the germline V gene. The CDR3 region has the DNA TGCGCCAGCAGCTTGGACAGGGTGGAGGATGGCTACACCTTC. Encoded protein: CASSLDRVEDGYTF.

This clonotype came up a few times. The rearrangement links TRBV7-9 to TRBJ1-4; 8 bases fit TRBD1. Germline lookup yields CDR1 SEHNR and CDR2 FQNEAQ (reference sequence). V lost 6 bases and J lost 6; bases outside the gene matches: 9. CDR3 size: 15 residues. The CDR3 sequence: CASSHDRGGYEKLFF. CDR3 sequence (DNA): TGTGCCAGCAGTCACGACAGGGGAGGGTATGAAAAACTGTTTTTT.

Many counts were recorded for this clonotype. J is TRBJ2-5 and V is TRBV12-3 or TRBV12-4; D remains unclear. The CDR3 extends over 11 amino acids. Trimming left V 2 bases short and J 5 bases short, with 3 bases between. The CDR3 loop is CASSLYETQYF. The CDR3 DNA reads as TGTGCCAGCAGTTTATACGAGACCCAGTACTTC.

This clonotype was found a few times. The chain has TRBV7-2 and TRBJ2-3, with D hard to call. The CDR3 is 15 residues long. Looked up from germline, CDR1 is SGHTA and CDR2 is FQGNSA. V was cut by 1 base and J by 4 bases, with 12 bases left in between. The CDR3 protein is CASSLVAGQPDTQYF. The CDR3 DNA follows: TGTGCCAGCAGCTTAGTCGCCGGTCAGCCAGATACGCAGTATTTT.